This T cell receptor beta chain derives from a study of blood T cells in healthy people across ages (dated by TCRdb to the mid-2010s). With regard to the full study: Template switching captured roughly one uniquely barcoded TCR beta cDNA molecule per two T cells in model experiments. Age-related changes in TCR beta repertoire diversity were measured in the study by deep sequencing normalized with unique cDNA molecular identifiers. The donors were divided into four age groups: young (average around 15 years), middle-aged (over 35), aged (about 56) and long-lived (around 87). To avoid experimental bias, donors of different ages were randomly spread across the sequencing lanes. Using the same blood draw, the study looked at two additional independent replicas of 1 million unique cDNA reads for two donors, one aged 18 to 29 and the other aged 80 or older.

The CDR3 runs 16 residues from the cysteine to the valine. Only CDR3 DNA is held: 48 bases, read in frame from base 1. Sequences KGHDR (CDR1) and SFDVKD (CDR2) are obtained from the germline V gene. V is pared back by 0 bases and J by 3 bases, with 14 bases lying between the germline termini. The library came from 5' RACE. TCRdb names Illumina HiSeq 2500 as the instrument used. A second roughly 6 to 11 cycle PCR used a sample-barcoded 5' primer and a J-beta primer mix. A template-switch 5' adaptor carrying 12 random nucleotides introduced a unique molecular identifier onto each TCR beta cDNA molecule. Each sample yielded at least 3 million CDR3-containing paired-end reads. All of the RNA was converted into first-strand cDNA using the Mint cDNA synthesis kit, with a TRBC-specific oligonucleotide serving as the primer. All cDNA was treated with uracil-DNA glycosylase and then went through a first 18-cycle PCR with the universal primers M1SS and BC2_uni_R. The paper's processing steps were these. Normalization of each sample was performed by random selection of 1 million high-quality reads, each carrying a distinct molecular identifier. Reads with shared molecular identifiers were discarded instead of being binned into consensus sequences. MiTCR, set to a Q25 quality threshold and the strictest error-elimination algorithm, was used for CDR3 identification, clonotype clustering and error correction. A nonparametric unseen species model using Euler transformation provided a lower-bound estimate of total TCR beta diversity. TCRdb cleaned the public reads at Q25 with fastp, built clones with MiXCR and kept in-frame beta chains. When rows share a CDR3 protein, they turn into one entry using the most common DNA and genes. The authors' filters were not applied to this entry. The sample data list more than 650,000 distinct CDR3 sequences, and roughly 20% of these were observed just once. The top ten hold around a fifth of the sample.

This clonotype turned up a few times. No cognate antigen has been identified for it. No clone much larger than this one lies a single base away; base qualities are absent. Overall results and qualifications from the work: The long-lived group showed more naive CD4+ T cells, fewer expanded clones and increased TCR diversity than the aged group, suggesting age selection. As age increased, observed TCR beta diversity per million T cells dropped in a roughly linear way, and a significant reduction was already evident by age about 40. Total diversity estimates from one million sequenced T cells were considered lower bounds and underestimates. Because the CMV infection status of the donors was unknown, age-related changes in expanded clonotypes may potentially have been confounded. Observed TCR beta diversity correlated strongly with the percentage of naive T cells measured by flow cytometry. Since profiling was done on bulk unsorted PBMCs, naive and antigen-experienced compartments could not be conclusively compared.

The roughly 39 donors, aged about 6 to 95 years, were systemically healthy Caucasian individuals from Russia. Each donor gave around 9 milliliters of peripheral blood, collected into EDTA-treated Vacutainer tubes. Ficoll-Paque density-gradient centrifugation was used to isolate PBMCs, with at least 6 million obtained per sample. Total RNA was extracted from PBMCs with Trizol reagent, with at least 6 micrograms obtained per sample. Naive CD45RAhigh/CD27high T cell percentages were measured by flow cytometry on a PBMC aliquot from every donor. This sequence was found in a man in his 70s in good health. The V and J segments used are TRBV24-1 and TRBJ2-7, with TRBD1 as a weak D call on 6 bases. The specimen sequenced was blood. The bases read TGTGCCACCAGTGATTTGCAGACAGGTGATGACTACGAGCAGTACGTC. This yields the protein CATSDLQTGDDYEQYV.